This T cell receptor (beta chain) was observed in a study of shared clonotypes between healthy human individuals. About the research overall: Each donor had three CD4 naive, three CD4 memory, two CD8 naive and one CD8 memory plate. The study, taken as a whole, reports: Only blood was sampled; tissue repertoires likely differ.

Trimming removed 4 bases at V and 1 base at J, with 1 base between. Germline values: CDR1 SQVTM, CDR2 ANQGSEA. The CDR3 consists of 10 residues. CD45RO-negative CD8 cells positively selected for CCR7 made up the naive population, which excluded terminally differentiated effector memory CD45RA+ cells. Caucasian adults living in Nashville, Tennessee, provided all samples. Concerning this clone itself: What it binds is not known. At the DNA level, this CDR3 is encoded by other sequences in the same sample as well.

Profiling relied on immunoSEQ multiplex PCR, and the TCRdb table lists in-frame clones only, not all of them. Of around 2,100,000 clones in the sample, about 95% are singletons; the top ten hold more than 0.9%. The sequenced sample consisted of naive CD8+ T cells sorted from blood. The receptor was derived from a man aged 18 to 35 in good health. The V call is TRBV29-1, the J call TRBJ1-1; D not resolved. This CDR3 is CSVANTEAFF. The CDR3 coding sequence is TGCAGCGTTGCGAACACTGAAGCTTTCTTT.